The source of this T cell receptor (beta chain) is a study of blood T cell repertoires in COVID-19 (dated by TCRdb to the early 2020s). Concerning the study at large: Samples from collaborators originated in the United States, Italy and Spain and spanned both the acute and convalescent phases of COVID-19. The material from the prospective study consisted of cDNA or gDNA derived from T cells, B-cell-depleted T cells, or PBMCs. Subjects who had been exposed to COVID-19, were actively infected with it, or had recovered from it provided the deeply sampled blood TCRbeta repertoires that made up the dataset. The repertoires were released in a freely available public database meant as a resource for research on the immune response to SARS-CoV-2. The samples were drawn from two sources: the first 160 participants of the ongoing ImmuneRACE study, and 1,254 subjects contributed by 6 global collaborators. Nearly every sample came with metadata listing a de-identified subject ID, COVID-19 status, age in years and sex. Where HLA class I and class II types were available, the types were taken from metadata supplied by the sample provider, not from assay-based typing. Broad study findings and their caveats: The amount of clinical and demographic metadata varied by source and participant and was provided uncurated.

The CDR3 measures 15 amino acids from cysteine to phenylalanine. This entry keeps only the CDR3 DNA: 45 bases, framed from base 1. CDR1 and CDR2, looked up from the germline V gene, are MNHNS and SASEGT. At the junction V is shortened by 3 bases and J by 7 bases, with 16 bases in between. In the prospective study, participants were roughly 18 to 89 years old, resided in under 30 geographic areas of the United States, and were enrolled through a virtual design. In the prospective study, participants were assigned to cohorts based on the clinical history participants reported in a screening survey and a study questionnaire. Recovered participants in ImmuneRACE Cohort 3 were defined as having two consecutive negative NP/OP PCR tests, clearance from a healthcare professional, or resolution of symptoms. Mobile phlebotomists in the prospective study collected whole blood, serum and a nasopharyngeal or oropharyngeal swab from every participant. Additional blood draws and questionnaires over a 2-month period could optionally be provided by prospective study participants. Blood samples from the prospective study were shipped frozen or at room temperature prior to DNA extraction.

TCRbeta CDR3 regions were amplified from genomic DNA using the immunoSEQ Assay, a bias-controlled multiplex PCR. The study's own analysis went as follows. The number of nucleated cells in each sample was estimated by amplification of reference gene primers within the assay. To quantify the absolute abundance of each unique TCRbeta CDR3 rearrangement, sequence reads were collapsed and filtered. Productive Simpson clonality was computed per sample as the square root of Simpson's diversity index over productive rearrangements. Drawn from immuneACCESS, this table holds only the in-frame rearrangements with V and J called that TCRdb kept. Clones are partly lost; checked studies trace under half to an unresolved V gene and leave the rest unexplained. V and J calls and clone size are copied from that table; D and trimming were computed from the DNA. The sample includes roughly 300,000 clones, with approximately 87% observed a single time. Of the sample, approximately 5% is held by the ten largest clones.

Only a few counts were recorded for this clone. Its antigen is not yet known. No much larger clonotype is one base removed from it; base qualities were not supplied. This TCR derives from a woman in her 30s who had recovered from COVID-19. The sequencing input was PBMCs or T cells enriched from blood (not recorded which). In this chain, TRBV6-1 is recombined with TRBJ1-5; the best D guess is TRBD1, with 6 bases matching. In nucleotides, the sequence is TGTGCCAGCAGTGAGCTGGGGGGGGCGAGACAGCCCCAGCATTTT. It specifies CASSELGGARQPQHF.